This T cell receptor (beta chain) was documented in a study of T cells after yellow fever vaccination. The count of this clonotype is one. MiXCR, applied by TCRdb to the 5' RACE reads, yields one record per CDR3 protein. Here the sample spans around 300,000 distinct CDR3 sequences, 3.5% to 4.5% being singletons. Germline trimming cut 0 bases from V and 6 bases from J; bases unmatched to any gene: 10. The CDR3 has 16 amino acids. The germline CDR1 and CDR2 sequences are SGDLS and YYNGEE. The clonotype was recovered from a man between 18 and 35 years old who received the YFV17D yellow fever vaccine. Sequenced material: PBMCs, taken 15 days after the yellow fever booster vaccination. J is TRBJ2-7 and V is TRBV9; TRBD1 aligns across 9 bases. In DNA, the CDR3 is TGTGCCAGCAGCGTAGATGGAGGGACAGGGTTGTCCGAGCAGTACTTC. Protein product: CASSVDGGTGLSEQYF. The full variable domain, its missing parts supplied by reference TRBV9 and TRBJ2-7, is DSGVTQTPKHLITATGQRVTLRCSPRSGDLSVYWYQQSLDQGLQFLIQYYNGEERAKGNILERFSAQQFPDLHSELNLSSLELGDSALYFCASSVDGGTGLSEQYFGPGTRLTVT.